The 9 T cell receptor beta chains in this list originate from one sample, sequenced in a study of T cells after yellow fever vaccination. TCRdb redid the calling of the 5' RACE reads with MiXCR, one entry per CDR3 protein. This table holds approximately 70,000 distinct CDR3 sequences, around 7.1% found once. This specimen was CD8+ T cells sorted from PBMCs, taken about 10 days after the first yellow fever vaccination. These receptor sequences come from a man aged 18 to 29 who received the YFV17D yellow fever vaccine.

This clonotype was counted ten times or more. The chain joins TRBV7-2 to TRBJ2-7; D not certain. V was trimmed by 3 bases and J by 5 bases, leaving 11 bases between them. This CDR3 contains 13 residues. Germline assignment: CDR1 SGHTA and CDR2 FQGNSA. CDR3 loop: CASSFGLGNEQYV. As DNA, the CDR3 is TGTGCCAGCAGCTTCGGGCTTGGCAACGAGCAGTACGTC.

Of note for this clonotype: A much larger clonotype is one base distant, so this may be a read error. The rearrangement joins TRBV20-1 to TRBJ2-3; TRBD2 aligns across 9 bases. This CDR3 comprises 15 residues. Unmatched junction bases numbered 6, after V lost 0 bases and J lost 5 bases. In germline, CDR1 is DFQATT, CDR2 SNEGSKA (reference sequence). The CDR3 DNA sequence: TGCAGTGCTAGAGAGTTCTTAGCGGGGGAAGATACGCAGTATTTT. It is translated as CSAREFLAGEDTQYF.

This clonotype has only a few counts. The chain links TRBV5-1 to TRBJ2-1, with no clear D. In germline, CDR1 is SGHRS, CDR2 YFSETQ. V was cut by 0 bases and J by 9 bases, with 4 bases left in between. This CDR3 spans 11 amino acids. CDR3 in amino acids: CASSLDFEQFF. CDR3 DNA: TGCGCCAGCAGCTTGGATTTTGAGCAGTTCTTC.

This clonotype was observed at least ten times. Here the CDR3 DNA reads TGTGCCAGCAGTAAGGGCAATGAGCAGTTCTTC. Its protein is CASSKGNEQFF. The gene calls are TRBV12-3 or TRBV12-4 and TRBJ2-1; D is undetermined. The CDR3 is 11 amino acids. V was trimmed by 5 bases and J by 6 bases, leaving 5 bases between them.

Points on this clonotype: The junction departs from germline at one end; a sequencing error may be responsible. The chain joins TRBV5-5 to TRBJ2-2; the D is unclear. CDR3 length equals 13 residues. CDR1 and CDR2 (germline): SGHKS, YYEKEE (reference sequence). Written as DNA, the CDR3 is TGTGCCATCAGCCCTGGGCACACCGGGGAGCTGTTTTTT. It yields the protein CAISPGHTGELFF.

There are a few counts of this clonotype. The junction departs from germline at one end; a sequencing error may be responsible. The rearrangement joins TRBV15 to TRBJ2-7; 11 bases are shared with TRBD2. There are 15 residues in the CDR3. Germline V gene data show CDR1 as LNHNV and CDR2 as YYDKDF (reference sequence). This CDR3 reads CATSREGLADAGQYF. The CDR3 region has the DNA TGTGCCACCAGCCGAGAGGGACTAGCGGACGCTGGGCAGTACTTC.

This clonotype was counted at least ten times. V usage is TRBV3-1 and J usage is TRBJ2-3; perhaps TRBD2 as D (6 bases). CDR1 LGHDT and CDR2 YNNKEL come from the germline V gene (reference sequence). The CDR3 spans 15 residues. Trimming shortened V by 4 bases and J by 0 bases, and 11 bases separated the two germline ends. CDR3 in amino acids: CASSPLAGSTDTQYF. CDR3 sequence (DNA): TGTGCCAGCAGCCCGCTCGCGGGAAGCACAGATACGCAGTATTTT.

This clonotype was seen at least ten times. V usage is TRBV27 and J usage is TRBJ2-3; no clear D gene. V dropped 8 bases and J dropped 1 base, with 13 bases sitting between them. Germline V lookup: CDR1 MNHEY, CDR2 SMNVEV (reference sequence). The CDR3 sequence is 14 residues long. CDR3 bases: TGTGCCAGCTGCATCGCCCTTGGCACAGATACGCAGTATTTT. It specifies CASCIALGTDTQYF.

The CDR3 sequence is CASVRAPAFF. CDR3 coding DNA: TGCGCCAGCGTAAGAGCTCCGGCTTTCTTT. The J gene is TRBJ1-1, the V gene TRBV4-1, with D unresolved. V dropped 8 bases and J dropped 11 bases, with 12 bases sitting between them. The CDR3 totals 10 residues. From germline, CDR1 is MGHRA and CDR2 YSYEKL.